Listed here are 3 T cell receptor beta chains from one sample, sequenced in a study of OX40 agonist ivuxolimab in advanced cancers. The method was immunoSEQ multiplex PCR; TCRdb's version includes in-frame clones alone and lacks a portion of them. Among over 15,000 clones listed, about 86% were seen once. This specimen was CD4+ or CD8+ T cells sorted from blood, taken in a trial of the OX40 agonist ivuxolimab. These receptors all stem from an adult with an advanced solid tumor such as melanoma, head and neck, liver or kidney cancer.

CDR3 DNA sequence: TGTGCCAGCAGCTTAGGGGGTGCTGGGGCCAACGTCCTGACTTTC. Its protein is CASSLGGAGANVLTF. The V gene is TRBV7-2, the J gene TRBJ2-6; no firm D call. CDR1 is SGHTA and CDR2 is FQGNSA in the germline V gene. The CDR3 is 15 residues long. The V end was cut by 1 base, the J end by 2 bases, with 6 bases between.

CDR3 in DNA: TGTGCCAGTATGGCCGGGGAGCTGTTTTTT. Amino acids: CASMAGELFF. The V call is TRBV19, the J call TRBJ2-2; D unclear. Looked up from germline, CDR1 is LNHDA and CDR2 is SQIVND (reference sequence). Trimming stripped 7 bases from V and 6 bases from J, with 3 bases between. CDR3 length: 10 residues.

The V call is TRBV5-5, the J call TRBJ2-7; D is possibly TRBD2 (6 bases). V was shortened by 0 bases and J by 2 bases, with 12 bases between the two germline ends. Germline lookup yields CDR1 SGHKS and CDR2 YYEKEE (reference sequence). This CDR3 region has 15 residues. CDR3 loop: CASSLATGGTYEQYF. The CDR3 DNA follows: TGTGCCAGCAGCTTGGCCACAGGCGGGACCTACGAGCAGTACTTC.